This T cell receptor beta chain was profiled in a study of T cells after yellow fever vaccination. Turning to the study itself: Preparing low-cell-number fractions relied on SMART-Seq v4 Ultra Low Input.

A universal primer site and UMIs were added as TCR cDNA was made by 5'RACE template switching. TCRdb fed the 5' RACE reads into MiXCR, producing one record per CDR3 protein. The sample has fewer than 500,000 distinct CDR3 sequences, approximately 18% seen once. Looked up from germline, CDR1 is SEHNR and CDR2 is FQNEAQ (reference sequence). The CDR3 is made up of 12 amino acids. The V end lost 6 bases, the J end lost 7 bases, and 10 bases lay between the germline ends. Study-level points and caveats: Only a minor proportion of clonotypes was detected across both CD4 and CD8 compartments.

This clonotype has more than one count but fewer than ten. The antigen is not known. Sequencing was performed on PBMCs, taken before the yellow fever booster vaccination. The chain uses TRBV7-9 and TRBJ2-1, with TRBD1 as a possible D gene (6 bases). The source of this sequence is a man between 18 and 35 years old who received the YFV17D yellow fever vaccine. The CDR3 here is CASRDQGNEQFF. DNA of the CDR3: TGTGCCAGCAGAGACCAGGGGAATGAGCAGTTCTTC.